The present TCR beta chain was sequenced within a study of cytomegalovirus exposure and HLA in healthy donors. The PCR contained 60 Vbeta and 13 Jbeta primers. Data came from immunoSEQ multiplex PCR; TCRdb stores just in-frame clones and leaves some out. Seen in this sample are about 200,000 clones; the ten most common clones hold 6.5%. The CDR3 sequence is 12 residues long. With 2 bases removed from V and 4 bases from J, the gap between germline ends came to 8 bases. CDR1 and CDR2 (germline): GTSNPN, SVGIG (reference sequence). Study outcomes and limitations: In a later analysis, TCR association rates varied by HLA locus: DRB1 most, HLA-C fewest. A link between a missense DCLRE1C variant and TCR beta V- and J-gene trimming emerged from a later analysis.

Notes on this clone: What it binds is not known.

This sequence joins TRBV30 and TRBJ1-2; a possible D gene is TRBD1 (6 bases). Sequenced material: PBMCs. The clonotype originates from a man aged 25-40 years in good health and CMV-seronegative. Written as DNA, the CDR3 is TGTGCCTGGAGTACAGGGAGCTATGGCTACACCTTC. As protein: CAWSTGSYGYTF.